Listed below are T cell receptor beta chains from one sample, sequenced in a study of T cells in tumors after PD-1 blockade. Sequencing used immunoSEQ multiplex PCR; TCRdb keeps in-frame clones, though not all of them. In the table there are approximately 47,000 clones, around 80% of which are singletons. The starting material was PBMCs, obtained before anti-PD-1 therapy. These receptors came from a human donor with advanced basal cell or squamous cell carcinoma (not recorded which). Both conserved end residues are part of each CDR3. The D gene is left open where the match is weak. Size is stated for part of the rows, as once, few or many counts, or as a class when the clone is expanded.

D: TRBD2; length: 17; size: NA; V: TRBV4-1; J: TRBJ2-1; CDR3: CASSQASGMLSYNEQFF; DNA: TGCGCCAGCAGCCAAGCTAGCGGGATGTTGTCCTACAATGAGCAGTTCTTC
D: TRBD1; length: 13; size: NA; V: TRBV6-5; J: TRBJ2-7; CDR3: CASKARGNYEQYF; DNA: TGTGCCAGCAAGGCCAGGGGGAACTACGAGCAGTACTTC
D: TRBD1; length: 15; size: medium-sized; V: TRBV2; J: TRBJ2-3; CDR3: CASSPGTGSTDTQYF; DNA: TGTGCCAGCAGTCCCGGGACAGGGAGCACAGATACGCAGTATTTT
D: NA; length: 13; size: once; V: TRBV19; J: TRBJ1-6; CDR3: CASCDARNSPLHF; DNA: TGTGCCAGTTGCGACGCTCGTAATTCACCCCTCCACTTT
D: TRBD2; length: 15; size: NA; V: TRBV19; J: TRBJ2-5; CDR3: CASNDWTSGKETQYF; DNA: TGTGCCAGTAACGACTGGACTAGCGGCAAAGAGACCCAGTACTTC
D: NA; length: 14; size: NA; V: TRBV9; J: TRBJ1-3; CDR3: CASSDRIFGNTIYF; DNA: TGTGCCAGCAGCGACAGGATCTTTGGAAACACCATATATTTT
D: TRBD1; length: 15; size: NA; V: TRBV28; J: TRBJ2-7; CDR3: CASSLGAQGTYEQYF; DNA: TGTGCCAGCAGTTTAGGAGCACAGGGGACCTACGAGCAGTACTTC
D: NA; length: 13; size: NA; V: TRBV5-1; J: TRBJ2-5; CDR3: CASRPGTEETQYF; DNA: TGCGCCAGCAGACCTGGGACGGAAGAGACCCAGTACTTC
D: NA; length: 14; size: many; V: TRBV6-5; J: TRBJ1-5; CDR3: CASNPTGSNQPQHF; DNA: TGTGCCAGCAACCCGACAGGCAGCAATCAGCCCCAGCATTTT
D: NA; length: 15; size: NA; V: TRBV29-1; J: TRBJ1-1; CDR3: CSPSPSGGRVTEAFF; DNA: TGCAGCCCGAGTCCGTCCGGGGGGCGCGTCACTGAAGCTTTCTTT
D: NA; length: 16; size: NA; V: TRBV7-2; J: TRBJ2-3; CDR3: CASSLEGRGGTDTQYF; DNA: TGTGCCAGCAGCTTAGAGGGCAGGGGGGGCACAGATACGCAGTATTTT
D: NA; length: 14; size: once; V: TRBV7-8; J: TRBJ2-5; CDR3: CASSSAGGQETQYF; DNA: TGTGCCAGCAGCTCAGCTGGGGGCCAAGAGACCCAGTACTTC
D: TRBD2; length: 15; size: NA; V: TRBV29-1; J: TRBJ2-3; CDR3: CSTPDLAGRADTQYF; DNA: TGCAGCACGCCCGATCTAGCGGGAAGGGCAGATACGCAGTATTTT
D: NA; length: 12; size: NA; V: TRBV19; J: TRBJ2-5; CDR3: CASASVGETQYF; DNA: TGTGCCAGTGCCTCGGTGGGGGAGACCCAGTACTTC
D: TRBD2; length: 16; size: NA; V: TRBV18; J: TRBJ2-5; CDR3: CASSPELAGLQETQYF; DNA: TGTGCCAGCTCACCAGAACTAGCGGGGCTCCAAGAGACCCAGTACTTC
D: NA; length: 14; size: few; V: TRBV19; J: TRBJ1-2; CDR3: CASSPRDSDYGYTF; DNA: TGTGCCAGTAGCCCCCGAGACAGTGACTATGGCTACACCTTC
D: TRBD2; length: 16; size: NA; V: TRBV5-1; J: TRBJ2-3; CDR3: CASRDGAGTSTDTQYF; DNA: TGCGCCAGTCGGGACGGAGCGGGGACTAGCACAGATACGCAGTATTTT
D: NA; length: 13; size: NA; V: TRBV12-3/TRBV12-4; J: TRBJ2-2; CDR3: CASSLWGHGELFF; DNA: TGTGCCAGTAGCCTATGGGGTCATGGGGAGCTGTTTTTT
D: NA; length: 14; size: few; V: TRBV28; J: TRBJ2-7; CDR3: CASRAFREKVEQYF; DNA: TGTGCCAGCAGGGCCTTCCGGGAGAAGGTCGAGCAGTACTTC
D: NA; length: 19; size: NA; V: TRBV11-3; J: TRBJ1-3; CDR3: CASSLDGQRILTSGNTIYF; DNA: TGTGCCAGCAGCTTAGACGGGCAGCGCATTTTAACCTCTGGAAACACCATATATTTT
D: TRBD1; length: 15; size: NA; V: TRBV6-5; J: TRBJ2-3; CDR3: CASSQGTVITDTQYF; DNA: TGTGCCAGCAGCCAAGGGACAGTGATCACAGATACGCAGTATTTT
D: NA; length: 13; size: few; V: TRBV3-1/TRBV3-2; J: TRBJ2-1; CDR3: CASSRLGGTEQFF; DNA: TGTGCCAGCAGCCGCTTAGGGGGGACTGAGCAGTTCTTC
D: NA; length: 13; size: NA; V: TRBV19; J: TRBJ2-1; CDR3: CASSISRGNEQFF; DNA: TGTGCCAGTAGTATCTCGCGTGGTAATGAGCAGTTCTTC
D: NA; length: 13; size: few; V: TRBV24-1; J: TRBJ2-1; CDR3: CATSEEGDNEQFF; DNA: TGTGCCACCAGTGAAGAAGGGGACAATGAGCAGTTCTTC
D: TRBD2; length: 16; size: few; V: TRBV5-4; J: TRBJ2-3; CDR3: CASSPGLAGFTDTQYF; DNA: TGTGCCAGCAGTCCAGGACTAGCGGGGTTCACAGATACGCAGTATTTT
D: NA; length: 13; size: once; V: TRBV4-1; J: TRBJ1-2; CDR3: CASSQGSGYGYTF; DNA: TGCGCCAGCAGCCAAGGGTCGGGGTATGGCTACACCTTC
D: TRBD1; length: 15; size: NA; V: TRBV4-2; J: TRBJ1-1; CDR3: CASSQTDREGTEAFF; DNA: TGTGCCAGCAGCCAAACGGACAGGGAGGGCACTGAAGCTTTCTTT
D: NA; length: 15; size: NA; V: TRBV6-1; J: TRBJ1-1; CDR3: CASSEAGTLNTEAFF; DNA: TGTGCCAGCAGTGAAGCCGGGACACTGAACACTGAAGCTTTCTTT
D: NA; length: 13; size: NA; V: TRBV5-1; J: TRBJ2-5; CDR3: CASSLRYQETQYF; DNA: TGCGCCAGCAGCTTGAGGTACCAAGAGACCCAGTACTTC
D: TRBD1; length: 16; size: NA; V: TRBV2; J: TRBJ1-5; CDR3: CASSESRDRGYQPQHF; DNA: TGTGCCAGCAGTGAATCCCGGGACAGGGGGTACCAGCCCCAGCATTTT
D: NA; length: 14; size: NA; V: TRBV19; J: TRBJ1-1; CDR3: CASSRDSAGTEAFF; DNA: TGTGCCAGTAGTCGCGATTCTGCCGGGACAGAAGCTTTCTTT
D: NA; length: 15; size: NA; V: TRBV7-2; J: TRBJ2-5; CDR3: CASSGARGAQETQYF; DNA: TGTGCCAGCAGCGGGGCCAGGGGAGCCCAAGAGACCCAGTACTTC
D: NA; length: 12; size: few; V: TRBV7-9; J: TRBJ2-1; CDR3: CASSPGGNEQFF; DNA: TGTGCCAGCAGCCCTGGGGGAAATGAGCAGTTCTTC
D: NA; length: 12; size: NA; V: TRBV12-3/TRBV12-4; J: TRBJ2-1; CDR3: CASTLPNNEQFF; DNA: TGTGCCAGCACCCTCCCCAACAATGAGCAGTTCTTC
D: NA; length: 15; size: few; V: TRBV2; J: TRBJ1-3; CDR3: CATSRVSPSGNTIYF; DNA: TGTGCCACGAGCAGGGTGTCACCCTCTGGAAACACCATATATTTT
D: NA; length: 16; size: few; V: TRBV3-1/TRBV3-2; J: TRBJ2-1; CDR3: CASSQVRRLAEGEQFF; DNA: TGTGCCAGCAGCCAAGTCCGGCGACTGGCGGAGGGTGAGCAGTTCTTC
D: NA; length: 14; size: NA; V: TRBV18; J: TRBJ1-1; CDR3: CASSLEESSTEAFF; DNA: TGTGCCAGCTCATTAGAGGAGAGCTCAACTGAAGCTTTCTTT
D: NA; length: 11; size: NA; V: TRBV20-1; J: TRBJ2-7; CDR3: CSASGLHEQYF; DNA: TGCAGTGCTTCAGGGTTACACGAGCAGTACTTC
D: NA; length: 13; size: few; V: TRBV10-3; J: TRBJ2-6; CDR3: CATLIGGANVLTF; DNA: TGTGCCACTTTAATAGGTGGGGCCAACGTCCTGACTTTC
D: NA; length: 14; size: NA; V: TRBV28; J: TRBJ2-3; CDR3: CASKVGQITDTQYF; DNA: TGTGCCAGCAAGGTCGGGCAGATCACAGATACGCAGTATTTT
D: NA; length: 14; size: once; V: TRBV2; J: TRBJ1-2; CDR3: CASSEERESPGYTF; DNA: TGTGCCAGCAGTGAAGAAAGGGAATCGCCCGGCTACACCTTC
D: NA; length: 14; size: medium-sized; V: TRBV5-5; J: TRBJ2-7; CDR3: CASSLSLSAEEQYF; DNA: TGTGCCAGCAGCTTATCTCTCTCAGCGGAAGAGCAGTACTTC
D: TRBD1; length: 15; size: NA; V: TRBV7-8; J: TRBJ1-2; CDR3: CASSLVGTGQFGYTF; DNA: TGTGCCAGCAGCTTAGTTGGGACAGGGCAGTTTGGCTACACCTTC
D: TRBD1; length: 13; size: NA; V: TRBV5-5; J: TRBJ2-5; CDR3: CASSWDSLRAQYF; DNA: TGTGCCAGCAGCTGGGACAGTTTGAGGGCCCAGTACTTC
D: NA; length: 13; size: NA; V: TRBV7-8; J: TRBJ1-5; CDR3: CASNVGGRQPQHF; DNA: TGTGCCAGCAACGTCGGGGGGAGGCAGCCCCAGCATTTT